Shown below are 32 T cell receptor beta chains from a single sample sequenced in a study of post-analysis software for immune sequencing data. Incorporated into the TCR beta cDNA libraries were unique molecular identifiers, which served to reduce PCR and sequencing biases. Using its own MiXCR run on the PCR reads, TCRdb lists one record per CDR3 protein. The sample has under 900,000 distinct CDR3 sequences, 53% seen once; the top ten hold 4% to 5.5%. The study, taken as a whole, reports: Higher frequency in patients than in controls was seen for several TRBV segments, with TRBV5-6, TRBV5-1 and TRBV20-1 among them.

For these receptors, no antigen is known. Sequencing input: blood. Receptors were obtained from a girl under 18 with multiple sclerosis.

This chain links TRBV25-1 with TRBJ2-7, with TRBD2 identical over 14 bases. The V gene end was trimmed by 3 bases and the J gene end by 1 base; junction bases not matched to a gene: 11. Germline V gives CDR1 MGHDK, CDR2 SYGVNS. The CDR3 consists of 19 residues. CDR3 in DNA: TGTGCCAGCAGTGACTCGCCTCGGACTAGCGGGAGGAGGTCCTACGAGCAGTACGTC. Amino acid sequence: CASSDSPRTSGRRSYEQYV.

The CDR3 DNA follows: TGCGCCAGCAGCTTAGCTTTTGGGTATGAGCAGTTCTTC. Its translation: CASSLAFGYEQFF. V and J are TRBV5-1 and TRBJ2-1; D is unresolved. The germline gives CDR1 SGHRS, CDR2 YFSETQ. The ends were cut back, 2 bases at V and 8 bases at J, with 11 bases in the middle. The CDR3 contains 13 residues.

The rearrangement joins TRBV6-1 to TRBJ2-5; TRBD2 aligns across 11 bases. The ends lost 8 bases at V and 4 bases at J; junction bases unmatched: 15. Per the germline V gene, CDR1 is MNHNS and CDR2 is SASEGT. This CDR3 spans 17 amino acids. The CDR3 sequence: CASQKGTSGGFRETQYF. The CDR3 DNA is TGTGCCAGCCAAAAGGGCACTAGCGGGGGCTTCAGAGAGACCCAGTACTTC.

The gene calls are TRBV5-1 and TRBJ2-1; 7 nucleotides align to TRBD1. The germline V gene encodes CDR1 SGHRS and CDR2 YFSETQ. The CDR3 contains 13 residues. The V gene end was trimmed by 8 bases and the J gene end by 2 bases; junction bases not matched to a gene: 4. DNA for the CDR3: TGCGCCAGTCGACAGGGCACCTACAATGAGCAGTTCTTC. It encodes CASRQGTYNEQFF.

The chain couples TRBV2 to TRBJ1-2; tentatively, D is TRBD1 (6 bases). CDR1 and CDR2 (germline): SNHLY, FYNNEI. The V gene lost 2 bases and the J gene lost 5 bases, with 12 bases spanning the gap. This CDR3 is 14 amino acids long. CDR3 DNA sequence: TGTGCCAGCAGTGAAAGTACAGGGTCGTATGGCTACACCTTC. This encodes CASSESTGSYGYTF. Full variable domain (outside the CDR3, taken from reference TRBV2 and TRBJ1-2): EPEVTQTPSHQVTQMGQEVILRCVPISNHLYFYWYRQILGQKVEFLVSFYNNEISEKSEIFDDQFSVERPDGSNFTLKIRSTKLEDSAMYFCASSESTGSYGYTFGSGTRLTVV.

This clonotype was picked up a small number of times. The DNA of the CDR3 is TGCAGCGTTCAAAAGGGACAGGATACGCAGTATTTT. Translated, it gives CSVQKGQDTQYF. V gene TRBV29-1 combines with J gene TRBJ2-3; 7 nucleotides line up with TRBD1. Germline lookup yields CDR1 SQVTM and CDR2 ANQGSEA. The CDR3 spans 12 residues. V lost 5 bases, J lost 6 bases, and 5 bases stayed unmatched.

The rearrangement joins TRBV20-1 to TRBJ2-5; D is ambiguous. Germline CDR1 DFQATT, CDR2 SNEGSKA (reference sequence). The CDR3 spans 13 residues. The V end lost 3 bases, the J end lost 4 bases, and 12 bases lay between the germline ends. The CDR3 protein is CSASGTRGETQYF. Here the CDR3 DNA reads TGCAGTGCTAGTGGTACAAGAGGAGAGACCCAGTACTTC.

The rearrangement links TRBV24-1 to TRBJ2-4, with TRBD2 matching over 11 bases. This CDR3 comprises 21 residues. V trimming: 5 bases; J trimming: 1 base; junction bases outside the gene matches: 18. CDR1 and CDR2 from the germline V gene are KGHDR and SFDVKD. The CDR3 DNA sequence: TGTGCCACCAGTGCATTTCCAGGACTAGCGGGCCTTCAGGGGGCCAAAAACATTCAGTACTTC. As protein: CATSAFPGLAGLQGAKNIQYF.

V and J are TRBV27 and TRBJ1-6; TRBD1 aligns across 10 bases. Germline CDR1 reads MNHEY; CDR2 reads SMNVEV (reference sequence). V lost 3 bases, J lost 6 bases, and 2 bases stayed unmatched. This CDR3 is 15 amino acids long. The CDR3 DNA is TGTGCCAGCAGTTTCGGACAGGGGGGTAATTCACCCCTCCACTTT. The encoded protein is CASSFGQGGNSPLHF.

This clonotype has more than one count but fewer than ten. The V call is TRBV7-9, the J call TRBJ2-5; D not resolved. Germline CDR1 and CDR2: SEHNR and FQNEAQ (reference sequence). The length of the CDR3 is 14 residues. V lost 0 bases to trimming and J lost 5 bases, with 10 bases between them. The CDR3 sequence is CASSLASMGETQYF. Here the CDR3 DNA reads TGTGCCAGCAGCTTAGCATCCATGGGGGAGACCCAGTACTTC.

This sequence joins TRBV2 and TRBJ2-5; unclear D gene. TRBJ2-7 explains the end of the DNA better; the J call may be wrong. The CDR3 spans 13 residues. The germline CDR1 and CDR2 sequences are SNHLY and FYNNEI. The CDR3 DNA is TGTGCCAGCAGTGCGCTTGGTTCCTACGAGCAGTACTTC. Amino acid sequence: CASSALGSYEQYF.

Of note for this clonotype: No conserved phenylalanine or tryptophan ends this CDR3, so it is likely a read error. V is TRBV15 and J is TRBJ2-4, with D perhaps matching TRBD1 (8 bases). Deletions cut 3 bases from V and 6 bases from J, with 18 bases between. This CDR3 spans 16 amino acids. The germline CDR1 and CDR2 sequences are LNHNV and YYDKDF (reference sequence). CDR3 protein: CATSSEQGGILNIQYC. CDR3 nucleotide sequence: TGTGCCACCAGCAGCGAACAGGGGGGGATTTTAAACATTCAGTACTGC.

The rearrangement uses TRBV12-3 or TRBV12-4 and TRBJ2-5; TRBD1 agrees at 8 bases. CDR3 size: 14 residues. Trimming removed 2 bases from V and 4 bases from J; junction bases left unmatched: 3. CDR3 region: CASSLFQGAETQYF. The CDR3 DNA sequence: TGTGCCAGCAGTTTATTCCAGGGGGCAGAGACCCAGTACTTC.

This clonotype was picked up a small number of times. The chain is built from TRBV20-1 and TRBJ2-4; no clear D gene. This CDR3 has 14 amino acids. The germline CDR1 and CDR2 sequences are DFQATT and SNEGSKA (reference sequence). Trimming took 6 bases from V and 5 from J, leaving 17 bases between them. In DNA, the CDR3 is TGCAGTGCCATTGTACTGCCCGGTGAAAACATTCAGTACTTC. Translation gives CSAIVLPGENIQYF.

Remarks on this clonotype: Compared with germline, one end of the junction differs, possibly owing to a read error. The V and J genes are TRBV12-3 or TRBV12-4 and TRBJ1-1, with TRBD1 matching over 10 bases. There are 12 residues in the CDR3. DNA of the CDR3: TGTGCCAGCAGTTCGCTGACAGGGGGCACATCCTTT. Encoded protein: CASSSLTGGTSF.

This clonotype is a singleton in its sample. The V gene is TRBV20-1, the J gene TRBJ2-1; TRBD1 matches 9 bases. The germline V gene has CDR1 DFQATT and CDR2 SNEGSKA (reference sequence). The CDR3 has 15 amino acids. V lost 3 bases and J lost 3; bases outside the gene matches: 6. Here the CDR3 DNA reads TGCAGTGCTAGCGCCGGGACAGGGAACTACAATGAGCAGTTCTTC. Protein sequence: CSASAGTGNYNEQFF.

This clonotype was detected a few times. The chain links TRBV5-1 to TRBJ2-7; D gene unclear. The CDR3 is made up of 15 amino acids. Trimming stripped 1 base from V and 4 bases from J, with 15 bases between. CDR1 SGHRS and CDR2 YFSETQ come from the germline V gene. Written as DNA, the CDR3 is TGCGCCAGCAGCTTGCATCAGTCTGATGGGTACGAGCAGTACTTC. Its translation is CASSLHQSDGYEQYF.

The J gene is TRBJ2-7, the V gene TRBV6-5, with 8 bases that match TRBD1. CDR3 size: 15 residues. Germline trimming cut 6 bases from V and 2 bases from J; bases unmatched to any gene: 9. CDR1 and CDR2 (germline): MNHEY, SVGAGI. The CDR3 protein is CASSFGTGRPYEQYF. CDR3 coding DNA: TGTGCCAGCAGCTTTGGGACAGGAAGACCCTACGAGCAGTACTTC.

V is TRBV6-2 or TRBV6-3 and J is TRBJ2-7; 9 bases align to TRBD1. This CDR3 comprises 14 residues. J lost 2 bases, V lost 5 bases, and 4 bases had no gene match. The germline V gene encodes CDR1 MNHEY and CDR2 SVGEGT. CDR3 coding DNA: TGTGCCAGCAGTATGGGACAGGGCACCTACGAGCAGTACTTC. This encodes CASSMGQGTYEQYF.

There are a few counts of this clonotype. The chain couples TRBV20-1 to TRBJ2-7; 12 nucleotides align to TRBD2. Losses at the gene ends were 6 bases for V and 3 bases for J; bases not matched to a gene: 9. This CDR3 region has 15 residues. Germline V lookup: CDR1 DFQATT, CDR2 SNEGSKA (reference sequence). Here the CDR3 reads CSATMTSGRVYEQYF. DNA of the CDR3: TGCAGTGCCACGATGACTAGCGGGAGAGTCTACGAGCAGTACTTC.

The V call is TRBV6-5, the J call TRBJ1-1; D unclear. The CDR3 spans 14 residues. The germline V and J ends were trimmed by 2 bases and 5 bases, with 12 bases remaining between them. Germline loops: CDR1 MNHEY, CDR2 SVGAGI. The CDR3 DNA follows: TGTGCCAGCAGTTACCTGGTCGGGGAGACTGAAGCTTTCTTT. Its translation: CASSYLVGETEAFF.

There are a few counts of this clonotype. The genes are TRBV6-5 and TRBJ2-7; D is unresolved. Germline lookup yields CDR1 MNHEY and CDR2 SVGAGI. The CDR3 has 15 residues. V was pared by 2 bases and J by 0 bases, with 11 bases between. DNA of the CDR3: TGTGCCAGCAGTTACGGGCCACGAAGCTCCTACGAGCAGTACTTC. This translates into CASSYGPRSSYEQYF.

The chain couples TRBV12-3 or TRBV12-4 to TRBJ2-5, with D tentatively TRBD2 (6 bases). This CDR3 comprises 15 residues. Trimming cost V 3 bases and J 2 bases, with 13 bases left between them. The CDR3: CASSFGTPRQETQYF. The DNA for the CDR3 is TGTGCCAGCAGTTTCGGGACTCCCCGACAAGAGACCCAGTACTTC.

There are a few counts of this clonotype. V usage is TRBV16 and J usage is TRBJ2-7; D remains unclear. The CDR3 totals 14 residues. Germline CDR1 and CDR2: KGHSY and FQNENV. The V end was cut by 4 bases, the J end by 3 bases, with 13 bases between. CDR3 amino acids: CASSRHMDLYEQYF. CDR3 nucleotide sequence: TGTGCCAGCAGCCGCCACATGGACCTCTACGAGCAGTACTTC.

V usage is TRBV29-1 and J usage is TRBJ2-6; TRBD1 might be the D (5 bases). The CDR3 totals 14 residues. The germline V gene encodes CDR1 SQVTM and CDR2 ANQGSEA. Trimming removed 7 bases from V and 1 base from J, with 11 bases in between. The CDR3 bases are TGCAGCGCTGCGACAGATTCTGGGGCCAACGTCCTGACTTTC. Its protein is CSAATDSGANVLTF.

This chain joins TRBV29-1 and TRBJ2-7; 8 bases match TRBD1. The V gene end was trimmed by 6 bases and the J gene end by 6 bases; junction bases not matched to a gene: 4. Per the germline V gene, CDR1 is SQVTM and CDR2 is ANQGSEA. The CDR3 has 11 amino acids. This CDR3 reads CSVDRVSEQYF. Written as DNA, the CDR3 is TGCAGCGTGGACAGGGTGTCCGAGCAGTACTTC.

The CDR3 region has the DNA TGTGCCAGCAGACCGAAGGATTTCGATTCACCCCTCCACTTT. It is translated as CASRPKDFDSPLHF. J is TRBJ1-6 and V is TRBV7-6; D gene unclear. The CDR3 has 14 amino acids. The V and J ends lost 6 bases and 8 bases respectively, with 14 bases between them. The germline gives CDR1 SGHVS, CDR2 FNYEAQ.

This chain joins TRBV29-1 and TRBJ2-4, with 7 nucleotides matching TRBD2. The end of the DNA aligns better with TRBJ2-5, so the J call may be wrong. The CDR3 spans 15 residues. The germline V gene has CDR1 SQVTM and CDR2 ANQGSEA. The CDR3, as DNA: TGCAGCGTTGAAAGGCGCGCGGGAGTGGGGGAGACCCAGTACTTC. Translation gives CSVERRAGVGETQYF.

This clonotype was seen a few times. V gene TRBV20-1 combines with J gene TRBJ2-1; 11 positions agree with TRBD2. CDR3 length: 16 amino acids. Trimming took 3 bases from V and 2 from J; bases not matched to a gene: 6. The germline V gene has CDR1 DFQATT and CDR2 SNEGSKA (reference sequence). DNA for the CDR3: TGCAGTGCTAGTGTACTAGCGGGGGTAACCTACAATGAGCAGTTCTTC. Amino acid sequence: CSASVLAGVTYNEQFF.

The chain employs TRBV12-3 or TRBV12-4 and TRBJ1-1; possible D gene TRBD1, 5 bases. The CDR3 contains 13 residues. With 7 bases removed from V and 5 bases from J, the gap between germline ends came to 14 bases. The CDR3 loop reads CASTGFKGTEAFF. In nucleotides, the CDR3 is TGTGCCAGCACCGGATTCAAGGGGACTGAAGCTTTCTTT.

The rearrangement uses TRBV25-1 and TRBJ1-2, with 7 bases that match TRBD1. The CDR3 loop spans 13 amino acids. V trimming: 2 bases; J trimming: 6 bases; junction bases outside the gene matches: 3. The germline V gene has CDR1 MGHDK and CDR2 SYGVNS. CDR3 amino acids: CASSEKTGNGYTF. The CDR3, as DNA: TGTGCCAGCAGTGAAAAGACAGGGAATGGCTACACCTTC.

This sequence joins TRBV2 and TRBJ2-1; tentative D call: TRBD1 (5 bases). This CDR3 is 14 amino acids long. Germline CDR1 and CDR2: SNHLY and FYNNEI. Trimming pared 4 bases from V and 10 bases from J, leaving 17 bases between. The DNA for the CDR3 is TGTGCCAGCAGTGGGGGCCTAGACAACGGCGAGCAGTTCTTC. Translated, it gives CASSGGLDNGEQFF.